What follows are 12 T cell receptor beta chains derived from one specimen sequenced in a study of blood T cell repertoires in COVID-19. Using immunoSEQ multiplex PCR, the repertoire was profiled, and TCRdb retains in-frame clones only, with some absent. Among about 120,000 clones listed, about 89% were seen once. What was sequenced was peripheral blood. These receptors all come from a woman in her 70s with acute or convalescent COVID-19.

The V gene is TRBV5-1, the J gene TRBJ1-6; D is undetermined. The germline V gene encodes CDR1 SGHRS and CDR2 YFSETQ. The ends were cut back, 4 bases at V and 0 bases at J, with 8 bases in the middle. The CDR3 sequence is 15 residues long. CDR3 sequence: CASSPGSSYNSPLHF. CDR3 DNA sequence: TGCGCCAGCAGCCCCGGGAGCTCCTATAATTCACCCCTCCACTTT.

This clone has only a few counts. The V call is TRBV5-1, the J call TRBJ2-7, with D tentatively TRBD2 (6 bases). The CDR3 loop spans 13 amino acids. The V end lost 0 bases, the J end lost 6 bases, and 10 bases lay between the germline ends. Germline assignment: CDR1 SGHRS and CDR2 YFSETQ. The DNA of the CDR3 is TGCGCCAGCAGCTTGGGGGACTTTAGCGAGCAGTACTTC. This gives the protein CASSLGDFSEQYF.

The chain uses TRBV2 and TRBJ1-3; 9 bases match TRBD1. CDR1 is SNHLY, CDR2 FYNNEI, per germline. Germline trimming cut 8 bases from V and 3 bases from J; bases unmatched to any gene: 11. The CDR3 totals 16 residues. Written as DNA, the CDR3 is TGTGCCAGCGGAAAAACAGGGGGCGCGGGTGGAAACACCATATATTTT. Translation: CASGKTGGAGGNTIYF.

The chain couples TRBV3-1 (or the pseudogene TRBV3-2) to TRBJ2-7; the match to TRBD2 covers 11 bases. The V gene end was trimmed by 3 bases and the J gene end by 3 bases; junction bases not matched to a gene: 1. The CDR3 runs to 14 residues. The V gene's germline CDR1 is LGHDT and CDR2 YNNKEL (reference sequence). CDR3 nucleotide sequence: TGTGCCAGCAGCCATCTAGCGGGGGGCTACGAGCAGTACTTC. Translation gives CASSHLAGGYEQYF.

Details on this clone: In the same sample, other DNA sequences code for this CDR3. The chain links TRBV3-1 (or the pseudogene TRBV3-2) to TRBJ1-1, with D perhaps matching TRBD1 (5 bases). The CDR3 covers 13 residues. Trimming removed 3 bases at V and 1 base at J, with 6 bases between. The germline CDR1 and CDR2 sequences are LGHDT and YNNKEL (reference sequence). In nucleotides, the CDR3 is TGTGCCAGCAGCCAGGGGCAGAACACTGAAGCTTTCTTT. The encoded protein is CASSQGQNTEAFF.

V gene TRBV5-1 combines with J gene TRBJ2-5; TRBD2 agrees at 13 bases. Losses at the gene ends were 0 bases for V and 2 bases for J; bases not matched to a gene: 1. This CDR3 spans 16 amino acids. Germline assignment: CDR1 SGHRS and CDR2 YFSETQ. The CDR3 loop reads CASSLGGLAGQETQYF. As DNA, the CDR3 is TGCGCCAGCAGCTTGGGGGGACTAGCGGGGCAAGAGACCCAGTACTTC.

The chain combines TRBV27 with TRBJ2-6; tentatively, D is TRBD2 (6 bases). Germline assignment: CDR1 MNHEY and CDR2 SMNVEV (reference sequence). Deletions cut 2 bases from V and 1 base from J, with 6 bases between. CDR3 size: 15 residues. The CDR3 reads CASSLRGSGANVLTF. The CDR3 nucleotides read TGTGCCAGCAGTTTACGGGGGTCTGGGGCCAACGTCCTGACTTTC.

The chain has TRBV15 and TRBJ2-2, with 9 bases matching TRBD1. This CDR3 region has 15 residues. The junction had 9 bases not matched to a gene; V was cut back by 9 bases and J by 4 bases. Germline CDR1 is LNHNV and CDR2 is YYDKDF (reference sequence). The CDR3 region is CATRRDRVVTGELFF. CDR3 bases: TGTGCCACTCGCCGGGACAGGGTGGTCACCGGGGAGCTGTTTTTT.

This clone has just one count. The DNA for the CDR3 is TGTGCCTGGAGTGAGTGGGGCCTTGCAACTAATGAAAAACTGTTTTTT. Its translation: CAWSEWGLATNEKLFF. The V gene is TRBV30, the J gene TRBJ1-4, with D maybe TRBD1 (5 bases). V was pared by 1 base and J by 0 bases, with 12 bases between. The CDR3 sequence is 16 residues long. Germline CDR1 reads GTSNPN; CDR2 reads SVGIG (reference sequence).

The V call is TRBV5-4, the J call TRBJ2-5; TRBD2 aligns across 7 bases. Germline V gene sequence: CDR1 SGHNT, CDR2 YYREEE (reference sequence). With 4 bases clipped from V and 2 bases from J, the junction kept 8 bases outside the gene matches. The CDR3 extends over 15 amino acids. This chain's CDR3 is CASSPPSGAQETQYF. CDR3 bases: TGTGCCAGCAGCCCACCGAGCGGGGCACAAGAGACCCAGTACTTC.

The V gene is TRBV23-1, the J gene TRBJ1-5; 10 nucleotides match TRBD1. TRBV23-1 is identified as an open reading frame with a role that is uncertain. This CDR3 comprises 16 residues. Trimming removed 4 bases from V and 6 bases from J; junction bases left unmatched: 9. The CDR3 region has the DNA TGCGCCAGCAGTCCACCCGCGGGACAGGGGTTTCAGCCCCAGCATTTT. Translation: CASSPPAGQGFQPQHF.

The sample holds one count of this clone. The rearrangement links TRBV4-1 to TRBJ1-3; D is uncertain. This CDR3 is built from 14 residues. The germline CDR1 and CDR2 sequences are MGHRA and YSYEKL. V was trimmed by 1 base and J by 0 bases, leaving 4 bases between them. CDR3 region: CASSQARSGNTIYF. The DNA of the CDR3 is TGCGCCAGCAGCCAAGCCCGCTCTGGAAACACCATATATTTT.